These T cell receptor beta chains were read from a single sample in a study of T cell responses to AZD1222 COVID-19 vaccine. Sequenced by immunoSEQ multiplex PCR; TCRdb stores in-frame clones only, minus some. The sample lists about 120,000 clones, around 89% occurring once. The sample in question was peripheral blood, obtained on day 0 of AZD1222 vaccination. These receptors originate from an adult in good health. The CDR3 runs from the conserved cysteine through the conserved F or W. The D gene is left open where the match is weak. Clone size is stated in some rows and not others, as once, few, many or a class when expanded.

TRBV4-3	TRBD2	TRBJ2-7	-	TGCGCCAGCAGTTTGAACGGGGGAGGGCCCTACGAGCAGTACTTC	CASSLNGGGPYEQYF
TRBV9	-	TRBJ2-3	-	TGTGCCAGCAGCCCTTGGACGTCTAGCACAGATACGCAGTATTTT	CASSPWTSSTDTQYF
TRBV21-1	-	TRBJ2-1	-	TGTGCCAGCAGCCCGCGAACGGGCCCTAAGGACAATGAGCAGTTCTTC	CASSPRTGPKDNEQFF
TRBV28	-	TRBJ2-5	-	TGTGCCAGCAGTTTGACCCGTACCCTGCGGACCCAGTACTTC	CASSLTRTLRTQYF
TRBV10-3	-	TRBJ2-1	-	TGTGCCAGTAGGGACGACTACAATGAGCAGTTCTTC	CASRDDYNEQFF
TRBV7-8	TRBD1	TRBJ1-5	once	TGTGCCAGCAGCCCCAACTGGGACAGGGGACGGCAGCCCCAGCATTTT	CASSPNWDRGRQPQHF
TRBV10-3	-	TRBJ2-7	-	TGTGCCATCAGTGGGGCCCCTTCTGGAGCGGAATACGAGCAGTACTTC	CAISGAPSGAEYEQYF
TRBV4-2	-	TRBJ1-4	-	TGTGCCAGCAGCCGGCCGGCAGGGGATGGAAAACTGTTTTTT	CASSRPAGDGKLFF
TRBV6-6	-	TRBJ1-5	-	TGTGCCAGCGGAGGCAGGGGCAATCAGCCCCAGCATTTT	CASGGRGNQPQHF
TRBV2	TRBD2	TRBJ2-7	-	TGTGCCAGCAGTGAGGGTAGCGGGAGGGCAGGGTACGAGCAGTACTTC	CASSEGSGRAGYEQYF
TRBV7-8	-	TRBJ1-1	-	TGTGCCAGCAGCTTAGGGAGGGGGAACACTGAAGCTTTCTTT	CASSLGRGNTEAFF
TRBV3-1/TRBV3-2	-	TRBJ1-3	-	TGTGCCAGCAGCCACATGCTGACATCGACTGGAAACACCATATATTTT	CASSHMLTSTGNTIYF
TRBV5-1	TRBD2	TRBJ2-2	-	TGCGCCAGCAGCCCCCCGTTTCGGGAGGCGAACACCGGGGAGCTGTTTTTT	CASSPPFREANTGELFF
TRBV11-1	-	TRBJ2-2	-	TGTGCCAGCAGGCGAGCGTACGGCACCGGGGAGCTGTTTTTT	CASRRAYGTGELFF
TRBV27	TRBD1	TRBJ1-5	once	TGTGCCAGCAGTCCGGCGCCGGACAGGGACCATCAGCCCCAGCATTTT	CASSPAPDRDHQPQHF
TRBV6-2/TRBV6-3	-	TRBJ1-4	-	TGTGCCAGCAGTTACTCGAAGGGGCCCTGGAAAAAACTGTTTTTT	CASSYSKGPWKKLFF
TRBV18	-	TRBJ1-5	-	TGTGCCAGCTCAAGGGACAATAGCAATCAGCCCCAGCATTTT	CASSRDNSNQPQHF
TRBV9	-	TRBJ1-3	-	TGTGCCAGCAGCGGGGGACGGAACTCTGGAAACACCATATATTTT	CASSGGRNSGNTIYF
TRBV19	TRBD1	TRBJ1-5	-	TGTGCCAGTAGCAGGGACAGGGGACAGCCCCAGCATTTT	CASSRDRGQPQHF
TRBV13	TRBD1	TRBJ1-1	-	TGTGCCAGCAGCCTATTATGGCCCAGGGGGGAGCAGAACACTGAAGCTTTCTTT	CASSLLWPRGEQNTEAFF
TRBV27	TRBD1	TRBJ2-5	-	TGTGCCAGCAGGCCCGAGGGGGCGAGGGGGCAAGAGACCCAGTACTTC	CASRPEGARGQETQYF
TRBV6-2/TRBV6-3	TRBD1	TRBJ1-2	-	TGTGCCAGCAGCCTCACCGGGACAGACAACTATGGCTACACCTTC	CASSLTGTDNYGYTF
TRBV28	TRBD1	TRBJ1-2	once	TGTGCCAGCAGTTCACACTCCGGGACAGGCTGGGACAACTATGGCTACACCTTC	CASSSHSGTGWDNYGYTF
TRBV18	-	TRBJ1-1	-	TGTGCCAGCTCACCAGGTGTCGGCACTGAAGCTTTCTTT	CASSPGVGTEAFF
TRBV7-9	TRBD2	TRBJ2-1	once	TGTGCCAGCAGCTTAGCACGACTAGCGGCCTACAATGAGCAGTTCTTC	CASSLARLAAYNEQFF
TRBV7-2	-	TRBJ2-7	-	TGTGCCAGCAGCTTAGCCGCAGGAACCTCCTACGAGCAGTACTTC	CASSLAAGTSYEQYF
TRBV27	TRBD1	TRBJ1-2	few	TGTGCCAGCAGTTTGGGCAGGGGGGATGGCTACACCTTC	CASSLGRGDGYTF
TRBV21-1	-	TRBJ1-2	-	TGTGCCAGCAGCAAAGTAGGGCGGACCCCCTTC	CASSKVGRTPF
TRBV27	-	TRBJ1-2	-	TGTGCCAGCAGCTTGAAGGGTCTCTATGGCTACACCTTC	CASSLKGLYGYTF
TRBV10-1	TRBD1	TRBJ2-7	-	TGCGCCAGCAGTGAGTCCCAGACAGGGACGAGACCCTACGAGCAGTACTTC	CASSESQTGTRPYEQYF
TRBV6-5	TRBD1	TRBJ2-5	-	TGTGCCAGCAGCAGGGGGCGAGTAGAGACCCAGTACTTC	CASSRGRVETQYF
TRBV5-1	TRBD1	TRBJ2-5	-	TGCGCCAGCAGCCTGCCAATCGACAGGGGGCGCTGGCAAGAGACCCAGTACTTC	CASSLPIDRGRWQETQYF
TRBV10-3	-	TRBJ2-7	-	TGTGCCATCAGTGAGTTCGGACCCCTGTATGGCGAGCAGTACTTC	CAISEFGPLYGEQYF
TRBV28	-	TRBJ1-4	-	TGTGCCAGCAGTTTAGGCGGCAGTGTAAGGGAAAAACTGTTTTTT	CASSLGGSVREKLFF
TRBV28	-	TRBJ1-2	-	TGTGCCAGCAGTTTAACAGCTAACTATGGCTACACCTTC	CASSLTANYGYTF
TRBV4-1	TRBD1	TRBJ1-5	-	TGCGCCAGCAGCCAAGGAGACAGGGCAAATCAGCCCCAGCATTTT	CASSQGDRANQPQHF
TRBV28	-	TRBJ2-6	once	TGTGCCAGCAGGGGGACTGTGGCCAACGTCCTGACTTTC	CASRGTVANVLTF
TRBV29-1	-	TRBJ2-7	-	TGCAGCGTTGCCTGGGGATACGAGCAGTACTTC	CSVAWGYEQYF
TRBV9	-	TRBJ2-5	-	TGTGCCAGCAGCCTCCGCAGGGGGGGAGAGACCCAGTACTTC	CASSLRRGGETQYF
TRBV19	TRBD1	TRBJ1-4	-	TGTGCCAGTAGTCCTATTATACCGGGACAGCCTAATGAAAAACTGTTTTTT	CASSPIIPGQPNEKLFF
TRBV7-2	-	TRBJ1-3	-	TGTGCCAGCAGCCGGACTGTGGGAAACACCATATATTTT	CASSRTVGNTIYF
TRBV19	TRBD1	TRBJ1-4	once	TGTGCCAGTAGCGCACAGGGGCCGGGGACAACTAATGAAAAACTGTTTTTT	CASSAQGPGTTNEKLFF
TRBV11-2	TRBD1	TRBJ1-3	-	TGTGCCAGCAGCTTAGTAAGGACAGGGGGTGGAAACACCATATATTTT	CASSLVRTGGGNTIYF
TRBV28	TRBD1	TRBJ1-2	-	TGTGCCAGCAGTCCACAGGGGAACTATGGCTACACCTTC	CASSPQGNYGYTF
TRBV4-1	-	TRBJ1-6	-	TGCGCCAGCAGCCAAGATATGACCCAGGGGATGGATTCACCCCTCCACTTT	CASSQDMTQGMDSPLHF
TRBV6-4	TRBD2	TRBJ2-7	-	TGTGCCAGCATCGGGACTAGCGGGAAACCCTACGAGCAGTACTTC	CASIGTSGKPYEQYF
TRBV28	-	TRBJ2-7	-	TGTGCCAGCAGTTTCCCCCCGGCGGGGACCCACGAGCAGTACTTC	CASSFPPAGTHEQYF
TRBV9	-	TRBJ2-2	-	TGTGCCAGCAGCCCCGCTGCGGCAATGACCGGGGAGCTGTTTTTT	CASSPAAAMTGELFF
TRBV7-2	-	TRBJ1-4	-	TGTGCCAGCAGCCGCAGTGCAACTAATGAAAAACTGTTTTTT	CASSRSATNEKLFF
TRBV19	-	TRBJ1-3	-	TGTGCCAGTAGTATGGCTGGCAACGTGGTCTCTGGAAACACCATATATTTT	CASSMAGNVVSGNTIYF
TRBV9	-	TRBJ2-6	-	TGTGCCAGCAGCGGCAGGGTAGCCCGCTCTGGGGCCAACGTCCTGACTTTC	CASSGRVARSGANVLTF
TRBV9	-	TRBJ2-1	-	TGTGCCAGCAGCGAGACTAGGGTTGGTGATGAGCAGTTCTTC	CASSETRVGDEQFF
TRBV7-8	-	TRBJ2-7	-	TGTGCCAGCAGCCCCTCGAATCGCGAGCAGTACTTC	CASSPSNREQYF
TRBV6-2/TRBV6-3	TRBD2	TRBJ2-7	-	TGTGCCAGCAGTTACTCCGGGACTAGCTCCTACGAGCAGTACTTC	CASSYSGTSSYEQYF
TRBV6-2/TRBV6-3	-	TRBJ1-5	-	TGTGCCAGCAGTTTAGGACAGTTCAGCAATCAGCCCCAGCATTTT	CASSLGQFSNQPQHF
TRBV25-1	-	TRBJ2-5	-	TGTGCCAGCAGTGAATTCAGGGAGTGGGAGACCCAGTACTTC	CASSEFREWETQYF
TRBV30	-	TRBJ2-6	-	TGTGCCTGGGCAGGGGCAAGTGGGGCCAACGTCCTGACTTTC	CAWAGASGANVLTF